One and the same sample provided the 15 T cell receptor gamma chains below, sequenced in a study of intestinal T cells in coeliac disease (dated by TCRdb to the early 2020s). The library came from multiplex PCR. The instrument was an Ion Torrent PGM. TRG repertoires were amplified from approximately 220 ng of biopsy DNA with the LymphoTrack kit, in which Illumina adapters are carried by the primers. With CATT, TCRdb called clones again from the public reads; duplicate DNA rows were later joined. The sample includes about 730 gamma-chain clones, with 40% to 55% observed a single time. The ten top clones hold approximately 20% of the sample. For each case, genomic DNA was extracted from ten 5-um FFPE scrolls with the QIAamp DNA FFPE tissue kit. Source material: a duodenal biopsy. Source of these receptors: a human donor with celiac disease.

The genes are TRGV10 and TRGJ1 or TRGJ2. TRGV10 is marked as an open reading frame, function uncertain. J lost 0 bases, V lost 8 bases, and 11 bases had no gene match. The CDR3 loop spans 15 amino acids. The CDR3 loop reads CAAWGSDPNYYKKLF. The CDR3 nucleotides are TGTGCTGCGTGGGGATCAGACCCGAATTATTATAAGAAACTCTTT.

This clone appeared a few times. DNA and listed protein disagree at residue 4, so the protein shown here was translated from the DNA. This chain connects TRGV9 to TRGJ1 or TRGJ2. This CDR3 spans 13 amino acids. Germline-derived CDR1 and CDR2 are GITISATS and ISYDGTV (reference sequence). This CDR3 is CALREGGYYKKLF. The CDR3 coding sequence is TGTGCCTTGCGGGAGGGGGGTTATTATAAGAAACTCTTT.

This chain joins TRGV10 and TRGJP1. TRGV10 is an ORF, and what it does is uncertain. V lost 12 bases and J lost 8; bases outside the gene matches: 10. CDR3 size: 12 residues. The CDR3 reads CAAHRLGWFKIF. The CDR3 DNA reads TGTGCTGCTCACCGACTGGGTTGGTTCAAGATATTT.

The chain joins TRGV3 to TRGJ1 or TRGJ2. There are 14 residues in the CDR3. The germline V gene has CDR1 VTNTFY and CDR2 YDVSTARD (reference sequence). V trimming: 0 bases; J trimming: 3 bases; junction bases outside the gene matches: 5. The CDR3 region is CATWDRSSYYKKLF. The CDR3 DNA is TGTGCCACCTGGGACAGGAGCTCTTATTATAAGAAACTCTTT.

This clone was counted between two and nine times. The TCRdb protein comes from a much larger clone and disagrees with this DNA's translation at residue 7, likely due to a read error; the protein given here is derived from the DNA. The chain is built from TRGV2 and TRGJP2. Germline CDR1 is EGSNGY and CDR2 is YDSYNSKV. Trimming at V came to 1 base and at J to 3 bases, leaving 2 bases not matched to a gene. The CDR3 is 14 amino acids. CDR3 DNA: TGTGCCACCTGGGACGGTCGTAGTGATTGGATCAAGACGTTT. Translation: CATWDGRSDWIKTF.

This CDR3 is CATSGWRVTGWFKIF. The CDR3 DNA reads TGTGCCACCTCGGGATGGCGCGTTACTGGTTGGTTCAAGATATTT. The V and J genes are TRGV4 and TRGJP1. The V gene end was trimmed by 8 bases and the J gene end by 5 bases; junction bases not matched to a gene: 14. CDR1 is EGSTGY and CDR2 is YDSYTSSV in the germline V gene. The CDR3 spans 15 residues.

Worth noting for this clone: The TCRdb protein, from a much larger clone, departs from this DNA's translation at residue 12, likely by read error; the protein shown derives from the DNA. The chain recombines TRGV4 with TRGJ1 or TRGJ2. The CDR3 contains 14 residues. From germline, CDR1 is EGSTGY and CDR2 YDSYTSSV. The CDR3 region is CATWDGDLGYKELF. The CDR3 DNA is TGTGCCACCTGGGATGGGGATCTGGGCTATAAGGAACTCTTT.

By sample share, this clone is hyperexpanded. The same CDR3 arises from other DNA sequences in this sample as well. The V gene is TRGV4, the J gene TRGJP1. The CDR3 spans 13 residues. From germline, CDR1 is EGSTGY and CDR2 YDSYTSSV. Trimming cost V 5 bases and J 11 bases; bases outside gene matches: 11. DNA for the CDR3: TGTGCCACCTGGGTTGATGACCGCTGGTTCAAGATATTT. This translates into CATWVDDRWFKIF.

This chain uses TRGV2 with TRGJP2. In germline, CDR1 is EGSNGY, CDR2 YDSYNSKV. This CDR3 spans 14 amino acids. The J segment lost 14 bases and the V segment lost 0 bases, leaving 12 bases of the junction unmatched. The CDR3 is CATWDGRGIGIKTF. CDR3 DNA sequence: TGTGCCACCTGGGACGGGCGTGGGATTGGAATCAAGACGTTT.

This clone was observed a handful of times. The protein given by TCRdb reflects a much larger clone and differs at residue 9 from this DNA's translation, likely from a read error; the protein shown is the DNA's translation. The rearrangement uses TRGV2 and TRGJP2. The CDR3 loop spans 14 amino acids. Germline assignment: CDR1 EGSNGY and CDR2 YDSYNSKV. CDR3 coding DNA: TGTGCCACCTGGGACGGTTGTAGTGGTTGGATCAAGACGTTT. It codes for CATWDGCSGWIKTF.

Concerning this clone: This may come from a read error, since a much larger clone is one base off. The J gene is TRGJ1 or TRGJ2, the V gene TRGV4. Germline V lookup: CDR1 EGSTGY, CDR2 YDSYTSSV. The CDR3 sequence is 14 residues long. In DNA, the CDR3 is TGTGCCACCTGGGATGGCCGGGGTTATTATAAGAAACTCTTC. It specifies CATWDGRGYYKKLF.

The V and J genes are TRGV10 and TRGJ1 or TRGJ2. TRGV10 is an ORF for which the function is uncertain. V shed 10 bases and J 6 bases; nucleotides not matched to a gene: 19. This CDR3 spans 15 amino acids. The CDR3 here is CAALGFCVFIYKKLF. The CDR3 DNA follows: TGTGCTGCGTTGGGATTTTGCGTATTTATTTATAAGAAACTCTTT.

This clone is classed as large. The gene calls are TRGV3 and TRGJ1 or TRGJ2. The CDR3 loop spans 13 amino acids. CDR1 and CDR2 (germline): VTNTFY, YDVSTARD (reference sequence). Germline trimming cut 0 bases from V and 5 bases from J; bases unmatched to any gene: 4. CDR3 sequence: CATWDRRDYKKLF. CDR3 nucleotides: TGTGCCACCTGGGACAGGCGGGATTATAAGAAACTCTTT.

The J gene is TRGJ1 or TRGJ2, the V gene TRGV2. Germline V gene data show CDR1 as EGSNGY and CDR2 as YDSYNSKV. The CDR3 loop spans 14 amino acids. Trimming removed 1 base from V and 3 bases from J; junction bases left unmatched: 6. The CDR3 is CATWDGIVYYKKLF. In nucleotides, the CDR3 is TGTGCCACCTGGGACGGAATAGTTTATTATAAGAAACTCTTT.

The CDR3 region is CATWVGPYIVVDWIKTF. CDR3 sequence (DNA): TGTGCCACCTGGGTGGGGCCATATATAGTAGTTGATTGGATCAAGACGTTT. The rearrangement joins TRGV8 to TRGJP2. CDR1 is VENAVY, CDR2 YDSYNSRV, per germline. The CDR3 has 17 amino acids. With V trimmed by 5 bases and J by 7 bases, 19 bases remained unmatched.